This passage covers 32 T cell receptor beta chains from one sample sequenced in a study of T cells in Graves' hyperthyroidism and ophthalmopathy. TCR beta CDR3 regions were amplified from RNA. The HTBI primer set served for first-round RT-PCR of the TCR CDR3. Each CDR3 protein gets one entry after TCRdb re-called the multiplex PCR reads with MiXCR. The repertoire holds about 400,000 distinct CDR3 sequences, about a sixth seen once, with around 7.3% in the top ten. Specimen: blood. All receptors derive from a woman between 18 and 30 years old with Graves' hyperthyroidism.

The sample holds many counts of this clonotype. The rearrangement uses TRBV20-1 and TRBJ2-5; tentatively, D is TRBD1 (7 bases). Germline V gene data show CDR1 as DFQATT and CDR2 as SNEGSKA (reference sequence). V was trimmed by 5 bases and J by 5 bases, leaving 12 bases between them. The CDR3 covers 12 residues. The CDR3 is CSAEQGRETQYF. The CDR3 DNA sequence: TGCAGTGCTGAACAGGGGAGGGAGACCCAGTACTTC.

This clonotype was counted many times. J is TRBJ1-2 and V is TRBV6-1; D is unclear. The V gene's germline CDR1 is MNHNS and CDR2 SASEGT. The CDR3 runs 14 residues. V lost 2 bases and J lost 3, with 10 bases in between. The CDR3 sequence is CASSEIGRDYGYTF. The CDR3 DNA reads TGTGCCAGCAGTGAAATAGGGAGAGACTATGGCTACACCTTC.

This clonotype was observed a few times. V and J are TRBV6-4 and TRBJ2-2; 10 bases align to TRBD2. Trimming at V came to 0 bases and at J to 5 bases, leaving 6 bases not matched to a gene. CDR3 length: 17 residues. Germline loops: CDR1 MRHNA, CDR2 SNTAGT. The CDR3 region is CASSDSQRGGQTGELFF. CDR3 nucleotides: TGTGCCAGCAGTGACTCTCAGCGGGGGGGCCAGACCGGGGAGCTGTTTTTT.

This clonotype was counted at least ten times. The V call is TRBV5-8, the J call TRBJ1-5, with D possibly being TRBD1 (5 bases). The V gene lost 4 bases and the J gene lost 3 bases, with 11 bases spanning the gap. Germline CDR1 reads SGHTS; CDR2 reads YDEGEE. CDR3 length: 14 residues. In nucleotides, the CDR3 is TGTGCCAGCAGCCTGGGGCAGGCCAATCAGCCCCAGCATTTT. The encoded protein is CASSLGQANQPQHF.

This clonotype was picked up many times. The chain is built from TRBV6-1 and TRBJ1-1, with 7 bases lining up with TRBD1. The CDR3 contains 15 residues. Germline values: CDR1 MNHNS, CDR2 SASEGT. Unmatched junction bases numbered 5, after V lost 4 bases and J lost 0 bases. The CDR3 DNA is TGTGCCAGCAGTGGGCCACAGGGGATGAACACTGAAGCTTTCTTT. This codes for CASSGPQGMNTEAFF.

At least ten counts were recorded for this clonotype. V is TRBV13 and J is TRBJ2-2; 10 bases are shared with TRBD2. This CDR3 is built from 17 residues. CDR1 PRHDT and CDR2 FYEKMQ come from the germline V gene (reference sequence). The V and J ends lost 0 bases and 4 bases, in that order; junction bases with no gene match: 5. The CDR3, as DNA: TGTGCCAGCAGCTTAGGAACTAGCGGGGCGGCCACCGGGGAGCTGTTTTTT. Protein sequence: CASSLGTSGAATGELFF.

This clonotype was picked up many times. The chain couples TRBV5-1 to TRBJ1-6; D gene ambiguous. Germline-derived CDR1 and CDR2 are SGHRS and YFSETQ. Between the trimmed V and J ends, which lost 0 bases and 5 bases, there was a span of 3 bases. This CDR3 is built from 13 residues. The CDR3 nucleotides are TGCGCCAGCAGCTTGGGTAATAATTCACCCCTCCACTTT. It translates to CASSLGNNSPLHF.

This clonotype was observed many times. This chain uses TRBV6-5 with TRBJ1-2; D remains unclear. Trimming took off 0 bases at V and 2 bases at J, with 7 bases between the two ends. Germline V gives CDR1 MNHEY, CDR2 SVGAGI. This CDR3 has 14 residues. The CDR3 spells CASSYSRSNYGYTF. CDR3 in DNA: TGTGCCAGCAGTTACTCGAGGTCGAACTATGGCTACACCTTC.

This clonotype was seen repeatedly, ten times or more. The chain combines TRBV5-1 with TRBJ2-7, with D perhaps being TRBD1 or TRBD2 (7 bases each). V was shortened by 0 bases and J by 0 bases, with 25 bases between the two germline ends. Germline V gene lookup returns CDR1 SGHRS and CDR2 YFSETQ. This CDR3 has 20 residues. CDR3 sequence reads: CASSLDKGAGRGALSYEQYF. In DNA form, the CDR3 reads TGCGCCAGCAGCTTGGATAAGGGGGCAGGGAGGGGAGCCCTCTCCTACGAGCAGTACTTC.

The table lists this clonotype with many counts. The chain couples TRBV12-3 or TRBV12-4 to TRBJ1-2, with D maybe TRBD1 (5 bases). Trimming pared 10 bases from V and 6 bases from J, leaving 12 bases between. CDR3 length: 11 amino acids. CDR3 residues: CAILLGDGYTF. The CDR3 nucleotides are TGTGCCATTTTATTAGGGGATGGCTACACCTTC.

This clonotype was observed a few times. The chain uses TRBV5-1 and TRBJ2-7, with 9 bases matching TRBD2. CDR1 and CDR2 from the germline V gene are SGHRS and YFSETQ. V shed 2 bases, J shed 6 bases, and the junction held 12 bases outside the gene matches. This CDR3 has 16 amino acids. This CDR3 reads CASSFSSGSGPLEQYF. DNA of the CDR3: TGCGCCAGCAGCTTTAGTAGCGGGAGTGGTCCCCTCGAGCAGTACTTC.

This clonotype was observed many times. The chain carries TRBV12-3 or TRBV12-4 and TRBJ1-1; perhaps TRBD1 as D (5 bases). Trimming left V 6 bases short and J 10 bases short, with 18 bases between. The CDR3 is made up of 13 amino acids. CDR3 coding DNA: TGTGCCAGCAGCCCTGAGGCCAGGGTAGGAGCTTTCTTT. It specifies CASSPEARVGAFF.

Ten or more counts support this clonotype. This chain joins TRBV28 and TRBJ2-5; TRBD1 matches 12 bases. Germline loops: CDR1 MDHEN, CDR2 SYDVKM. The CDR3 extends over 16 amino acids. J was trimmed by 4 bases and V by 6 bases; bases with no gene match: 9. DNA of the CDR3: TGTGCCAGCAGCCCCTGGGACAGGGGGCGCGGAGAGACCCAGTACTTC. Translated: CASSPWDRGRGETQYF.

The rearrangement joins TRBV12-3 or TRBV12-4 to TRBJ1-3; perhaps TRBD1 as D (5 bases). V was cut by 7 bases and J by 5 bases, with 12 bases left in between. The CDR3 sequence is 13 residues long. This CDR3 reads CASIFGGRNTIYF. CDR3 DNA: TGTGCCAGCATTTTCGGGGGTAGAAACACCATATATTTT.

The gene calls are TRBV19 and TRBJ2-1; TRBD1 might be the D (7 bases). The CDR3 has 15 amino acids. CDR1 and CDR2 from the germline V gene are LNHDA and SQIVND (reference sequence). V lost 10 bases and J 1 base, leaving 17 bases between the germline ends. The CDR3 DNA reads as TGTGCCACAAACCAGGGGGAGGTGTCCTACAATGAGCAGTTCTTC. This gives the protein CATNQGEVSYNEQFF. The full variable domain, rest sourced from reference TRBV19 and TRBJ2-1, is DGGITQSPKYLFRKEGQNVTLSCEQNLNHDAMYWYRQDPGQGLRLIYYSQIVNDFQKGDIAEGYSVSREKKESFPLTVTSAQKNPTAFYLCATNQGEVSYNEQFFGPGTRLTVL.

This clonotype has ten or more counts. The chain recombines TRBV19 with TRBJ2-1; D remains unclear. Germline CDR1 reads LNHDA; CDR2 reads SQIVND (reference sequence). The germline V and J ends were trimmed by 0 bases and 2 bases, with 11 bases remaining between them. The CDR3 length is 16 residues. CDR3 in DNA: TGTGCCAGTAGTATAGATCTACTTCGTACCTACAATGAGCAGTTCTTC. Translating gives CASSIDLLRTYNEQFF. Looking up the rest from reference TRBV19 and TRBJ2-1 gives the full variable domain: DGGITQSPKYLFRKEGQNVTLSCEQNLNHDAMYWYRQDPGQGLRLIYYSQIVNDFQKGDIAEGYSVSREKKESFPLTVTSAQKNPTAFYLCASSIDLLRTYNEQFFGPGTRLTVL.

Many counts were recorded for this clonotype. V usage is TRBV27 and J usage is TRBJ1-2; D uncertain. Germline assignment: CDR1 MNHEY and CDR2 SMNVEV (reference sequence). V was pared by 0 bases and J by 5 bases, with 16 bases between. The CDR3 has 16 residues. CDR3 DNA: TGTGCCAGCAGTTTATCTCCGGTTATGGGGATTTATGGCTACACCTTC. The encoded protein is CASSLSPVMGIYGYTF.

This clonotype was observed at least ten times. V is TRBV6-1 and J is TRBJ2-2; 7 bases are a match to TRBD1. CDR3 size: 16 residues. Germline V gene data show CDR1 as MNHNS and CDR2 as SASEGT. J lost 2 bases, V lost 6 bases, and 9 bases had no gene match. The CDR3 reads CASRPGTALNTGELFF. Here the CDR3 DNA reads TGTGCCAGCAGACCAGGGACAGCCTTAAACACCGGGGAGCTGTTTTTT.

The rearrangement uses TRBV7-9 and TRBJ1-2; no reliable D call. CDR1 SEHNR and CDR2 FQNEAQ come from the germline V gene (reference sequence). The CDR3 sequence is 13 residues long. The V end was cut by 2 bases, the J end by 4 bases, with 8 bases between. CDR3 DNA: TGTGCCAGCAGCTTACAGGCCAGCTATGGCTACACCTTC. Its protein is CASSLQASYGYTF.

This clonotype was picked up many times. V usage is TRBV10-3 and J usage is TRBJ1-2; D ambiguous. Germline CDR1 ENHRY, CDR2 SYGVKD. The CDR3 totals 17 residues. With 3 bases removed from V and 4 bases from J, the gap between germline ends came to 21 bases. CDR3 loop: CAISENLVEARRYGYTF. The CDR3 DNA follows: TGTGCCATCAGTGAAAACCTTGTGGAGGCACGACGCTATGGCTACACCTTC.

At least ten counts were recorded for this clonotype. CDR3 protein: CASSVATGGNTGELFF. DNA of the CDR3: TGTGCCAGCAGCGTAGCAACGGGGGGGAACACCGGGGAGCTGTTTTTT. The chain employs TRBV9 and TRBJ2-2; 7 bases are a match to TRBD2. This CDR3 comprises 16 residues. The trim removed 0 bases at V and 1 base at J, leaving 3 bases unmatched. From germline, CDR1 is SGDLS and CDR2 YYNGEE. The entire variable domain, with the rest obtained from reference TRBV9 and TRBJ2-2, is as follows: DSGVTQTPKHLITATGQRVTLRCSPRSGDLSVYWYQQSLDQGLQFLIQYYNGEERAKGNILERFSAQQFPDLHSELNLSSLELGDSALYFCASSVATGGNTGELFFGEGSRLTVL.

This clonotype was counted at least ten times. The chain recombines TRBV18 with TRBJ2-1; D unresolved. Trimming left V 0 bases short and J 6 bases short, with 3 bases between. The CDR3 length is 12 residues. The germline gives CDR1 KGHSH, CDR2 LQKENI. The CDR3 DNA is TGTGCCAGCTCACCACCACGCAATGAGCAGTTCTTC. It encodes CASSPPRNEQFF.

Only a few counts were recorded for this clonotype. Possible read error: a much larger clone is one base away. J is TRBJ2-2 and V is TRBV6-1, with 8 bases lining up with TRBD2. The junction had 7 bases not matched to a gene; V was cut back by 7 bases and J by 0 bases. This CDR3 region has 16 residues. Germline CDR1 reads MNHNS; CDR2 reads SASEGT. The CDR3 DNA is TGTGCCAGCACCGACTCTAGCGGGTCGAACACCGGGGAGCTGTTTTTT. Its translation is CASTDSSGSNTGELFF.

The V gene is TRBV6-5, the J gene TRBJ2-3, with 16 bases matching TRBD2. Trimming cost V 4 bases and J 6 bases; bases outside gene matches: 16. CDR1 and CDR2 (germline): MNHEY, SVGAGI. The length of the CDR3 is 20 residues. The CDR3 bases are TGTGCCAGCAGTTTCGTCCCGGGACTAGCGGGAGGGCCGGTGTCGGATACGCAGTATTTT. This gives the protein CASSFVPGLAGGPVSDTQYF.

This clonotype was found many times. This chain joins TRBV5-1 and TRBJ2-1; D is undetermined. V was pared by 0 bases and J by 8 bases, with 12 bases between. CDR1 SGHRS and CDR2 YFSETQ come from the germline V gene. The CDR3 is 14 residues long. CDR3 residues: CASSLAQQGDEQFF. Written as DNA, the CDR3 is TGCGCCAGCAGCTTGGCCCAGCAAGGCGATGAGCAGTTCTTC.

The chain recombines TRBV28 with TRBJ1-1; a possible D gene is TRBD1 (5 bases). V lost 5 bases to trimming and J lost 7 bases, with 23 bases between them. Per germline, CDR1 MDHEN and CDR2 SYDVKM. The CDR3 runs to 16 residues. The CDR3 sequence is CASSPIRQNLRIEAFF. CDR3 DNA: TGTGCCAGCAGTCCTATAAGACAGAACTTACGCATTGAAGCTTTCTTT.

Only a few counts were recorded for this clonotype. This may be a read error, as it is one base from a much larger clone. This chain uses TRBV11-1 with TRBJ2-7; 11 nucleotides agree with TRBD1. The ends lost 0 bases at V and 7 bases at J; junction bases unmatched: 5. Germline V CDR1 and CDR2: SGHAT, FQDESV (reference sequence). CDR3 length: 15 amino acids. As DNA, the CDR3 is TGTGCCAGCAGCTTAGCGGACAGGGGGCCGTATGAGCAGTACTTC. It yields the protein CASSLADRGPYEQYF.

This clonotype was found a few times. The rearrangement joins TRBV27 to TRBJ1-6, with D perhaps matching TRBD1 (5 bases). The CDR3 loop spans 14 amino acids. Trimming removed 10 bases from V and 9 bases from J, with 19 bases in between. Germline V gene data show CDR1 as MNHEY and CDR2 as SMNVEV (reference sequence). CDR3 sequence: CATPNGGRGSPLHF. The CDR3 DNA reads TGTGCCACCCCCAATGGGGGTCGGGGTTCACCCCTCCACTTT.

The CDR3 nucleotides read TGTGCCAGCAGCGGCCGGGGGGGCACCGGGGAGCTGTTTTTT. Translation: CASSGRGGTGELFF. The rearrangement uses TRBV9 and TRBJ2-2; 8 bases match TRBD2. The junction had 2 bases not matched to a gene; V was cut back by 3 bases and J by 4 bases. CDR3 size: 14 residues. Germline lookup yields CDR1 SGDLS and CDR2 YYNGEE. Filled out from reference TRBV9 and TRBJ2-2, the complete variable domain reads DSGVTQTPKHLITATGQRVTLRCSPRSGDLSVYWYQQSLDQGLQFLIQYYNGEERAKGNILERFSAQQFPDLHSELNLSSLELGDSALYFCASSGRGGTGELFFGEGSRLTVL.

The J gene is TRBJ2-1, the V gene TRBV19; 9 bases are shared with TRBD2. This CDR3 is built from 16 residues. Germline V lookup: CDR1 LNHDA, CDR2 SQIVND (reference sequence). Trimming took 3 bases from V and 4 from J; bases not matched to a gene: 7. The CDR3 sequence is CASSISASGAYNEQFF. DNA for the CDR3: TGTGCCAGTAGTATCTCGGCTAGCGGGGCATACAATGAGCAGTTCTTC.

The gene calls are TRBV10-3 and TRBJ1-1; 7 positions match TRBD1. Germline values: CDR1 ENHRY, CDR2 SYGVKD. V shed 7 bases and J 2 bases; nucleotides not matched to a gene: 4. The CDR3 is 13 residues long. CDR3 in DNA: TGTGCCATCACTCGGGACAGCAACACTGAAGCTTTCTTT. It yields the protein CAITRDSNTEAFF.

The chain is built from TRBV5-8 and TRBJ2-7, with D perhaps matching TRBD1 (5 bases). The CDR3 length is 12 residues. Germline V gene data show CDR1 as SGHTS and CDR2 as YDEGEE. V was pared by 7 bases and J by 7 bases, with 15 bases between. CDR3 residues: CASGGPGWEQYF. CDR3 DNA sequence: TGTGCCAGCGGCGGCCCAGGGTGGGAGCAGTACTTC.